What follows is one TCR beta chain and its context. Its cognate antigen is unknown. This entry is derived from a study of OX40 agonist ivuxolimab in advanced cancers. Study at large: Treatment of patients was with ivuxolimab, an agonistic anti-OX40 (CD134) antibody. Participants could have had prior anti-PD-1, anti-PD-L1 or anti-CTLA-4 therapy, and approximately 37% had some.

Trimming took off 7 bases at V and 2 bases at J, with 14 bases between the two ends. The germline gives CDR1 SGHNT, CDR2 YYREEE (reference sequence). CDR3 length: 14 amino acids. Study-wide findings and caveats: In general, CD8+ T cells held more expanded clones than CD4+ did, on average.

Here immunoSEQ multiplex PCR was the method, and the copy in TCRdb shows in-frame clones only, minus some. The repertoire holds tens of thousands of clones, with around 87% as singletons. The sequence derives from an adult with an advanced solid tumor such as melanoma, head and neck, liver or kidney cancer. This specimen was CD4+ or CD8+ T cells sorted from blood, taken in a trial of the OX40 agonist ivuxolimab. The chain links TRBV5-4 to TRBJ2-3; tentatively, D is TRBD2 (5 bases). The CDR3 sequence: CASGRAVVTDTQYF. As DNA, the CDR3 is TGTGCCAGCGGGCGGGCAGTCGTCACAGATACGCAGTATTTT.